The rows below give T cell receptor beta chains drawn from one sample of a study of T cell changes during pregnancy in multiple sclerosis. Clones were sequenced by immunoSEQ multiplex PCR, and TCRdb holds only the in-frame ones, with some missing. The sample consists of more than 70,000 clones, around 92% of them appearing once. The sequenced sample was peripheral blood, obtained after pregnancy. These receptors came from a female donor in good health, enrolled as a control in a pregnancy study. Each CDR3 is given with its conserved first and last residue. A D gene is named only where the DNA matches it firmly.

TRBJ2-6,.,TRBV4-2,TGTGCCAGCAGCCCCGGACAGTTCTCTGGGGCCAACGTCCTGACTTTC,CASSPGQFSGANVLTF
TRBJ2-3,.,TRBV6-1,TGTGCCAGCAGTGAAGTTTATGGGGGGTTCACAGATACGCAGTATTTT,CASSEVYGGFTDTQYF
TRBJ1-2,.,TRBV19,TGTGCCAGTAGTATGGCGGGGGTACAGGTTGTGGATGGCTACACCTTC,CASSMAGVQVVDGYTF
TRBJ1-3,.,TRBV19,TGTGCCAGTAGTATGCGGGGTTGGAACACCATATATTTT,CASSMRGWNTIYF
TRBJ2-2,.,TRBV7-8,TGTGCCAGCAGCTTCTGGTCCATCGGGGGGCGAGGCACCGGGGAGCTGTTTTTT,CASSFWSIGGRGTGELFF
TRBJ1-2,.,TRBV5-6,TGTGCCAGCAGCCAACCGACAGGCAACTATGGCTACACCTTC,CASSQPTGNYGYTF
TRBJ2-1,.,TRBV30,TGTGCCTGGAGTGACTTGAGTGAGCAGTTCTTC,CAWSDLSEQFF
TRBJ1-2,.,TRBV29-1,TGCAGCGTTGAGGATCGGGTTGGCTACACCTTC,CSVEDRVGYTF
TRBJ2-1,.,TRBV5-4,TGTGCCAGCAGCTTGAATGGGAACCGGGGGAATGAGCAGTTCTTC,CASSLNGNRGNEQFF
TRBJ2-7,.,TRBV11-2,TGTGCCAGCAGCCGGACTGGAGACGAGCAGTACTTC,CASSRTGDEQYF
TRBJ2-2,.,TRBV10-3,TGTGCCATCAGCGGGAACACCGGGGAGCTGTTTTTT,CAISGNTGELFF
TRBJ2-3,.,TRBV9,TGTGCCAGCAGCGTAGGTAGGGGGATTCGAGATACGCAGTATTTT,CASSVGRGIRDTQYF
TRBJ2-1,.,TRBV9,TGTGCCAGCAGTAAACTAGCGACGAGAGGGGGGAATGAGCAGTTCTTC,CASSKLATRGGNEQFF
TRBJ2-7,TRBD2,TRBV6-1,TGTGCCAGCAGCCTAGTGGGGGGGACCTACGAGCAGTACTTC,CASSLVGGTYEQYF
TRBJ2-1,.,TRBV14,TGTGCCAGCAGCCAAGGAGGGGGGGTTTACAATGAGCAGTTCTTC,CASSQGGGVYNEQFF
TRBJ1-5,.,TRBV30,TGTGCCTGGAGTGTAAGTAGACAGAACAATCAGCCCCAGCATTTT,CAWSVSRQNNQPQHF
TRBJ2-3,TRBD2,TRBV5-1,TGCGCCAGCAGAAGTGGTAGCGGGGGCCCACAGTATTTT,CASRSGSGGPQYF
TRBJ1-1,.,TRBV4-3,TGCGCCAGCAGCCAAGAGGGCAGGGTTAACACTGAAGCTTTCTTT,CASSQEGRVNTEAFF
TRBJ1-2,TRBD1,TRBV6-5,TGTGCCAGCAGATCGGGACAGCTTAACTATGGCTACACCTTC,CASRSGQLNYGYTF
TRBJ1-1,TRBD1,TRBV7-3,TGTGCCAGCAGCTCCGACAGGGAGAAGGGGGCTTTCTTT,CASSSDREKGAFF
TRBJ2-5,.,TRBV11-1,TGTGCCAGCAGCTTAAGTGGAGGCAACCAAGAGACCCAGTACTTC,CASSLSGGNQETQYF
TRBJ2-3,TRBD2,TRBV7-8,TGTGCCAGCAGCTTAGTGCCCCCCGGACTAGCGGGGTGGGCAGATACGCAGTATTTT,CASSLVPPGLAGWADTQYF